The text below deals with one TCR beta chain. This entry comes from a study of OX40 agonist ivuxolimab in advanced cancers. Repertoires were generated with immunoSEQ multiplex PCR, while TCRdb's copy carries only in-frame clones and drops some. This repertoire shows about 46,000 clones, 80% to 90% found once; its top ten account for about an eighth. The length of the CDR3 is 16 residues. Germline V gives CDR1 SGDLS, CDR2 YYNGEE. Trimming cost V 0 bases and J 2 bases, with 12 bases left between them. The source of this sequence is an adult with an advanced solid tumor such as melanoma, head and neck, liver or kidney cancer. The chain couples TRBV9 to TRBJ2-1; D unresolved. The sequencing here drew on CD4+ or CD8+ T cells sorted from blood, taken in a trial of the OX40 agonist ivuxolimab. In DNA, the CDR3 is TGTGCCAGCAGCGTAGTAGATGGTTCCCCCTACAATGAGCAGTTCTTC. Amino acid sequence: CASSVVDGSPYNEQFF.